Listed below are T cell receptor beta chains from one sample, sequenced in a study of CD8 T cells in ankylosing spondylitis. TCRdb analysed the 5' RACE reads with MiXCR anew, one entry per CDR3 protein. The sample yields 300,000 to 400,000 distinct CDR3 sequences, around 24% seen once. Specimen: blood, either unsorted or a sorted T cell fraction (not recorded which). The receptors derive from a male donor with ankylosing spondylitis. The CDR3 runs from the conserved cysteine through the conserved F or W. D genes are given only for firm matches. Rows give clone size only sometimes, using once, few, many, or a class for an expanded clone.

d_call j_call v_call clone_size cdr3_aa cdr3_nt
TRBD2 TRBJ2-7 TRBV18 few CASSPALGAGEGYEQYF TGTGCCAGCTCACCAGCTTTGGGAGCGGGAGAAGGCTACGAGCAGTACTTC
TRBD2 TRBJ2-1 TRBV11-3 - CASSYRLAPGEQFF TGTGCCAGCAGCTATCGACTAGCACCCGGGGAGCAGTTCTTC
- TRBJ2-2 TRBV7-3 - CASSLGRRDTGELFF TGTGCCAGCAGCTTGGGGCGCAGGGACACCGGGGAGCTGTTTTTT
- TRBJ2-1 TRBV29-1 few CSVVLAAYNEQFF TGCAGCGTTGTATTAGCGGCCTACAATGAGCAGTTCTTC
TRBD2 TRBJ2-3 TRBV5-5 - CASSRLAQPTDTQYF TGTGCCAGCAGCCGACTAGCGCAACCCACAGATACGCAGTATTTT
- TRBJ2-7 TRBV5-1 few CASSPSFGIYEQYF TGCGCCAGCAGCCCCAGTTTCGGGATCTACGAGCAGTACTTC
TRBD2 TRBJ2-1 TRBV12-3/TRBV12-4 many CASSKEVAGTYNEQFF TGTGCCAGCAGCAAAGAGGTAGCGGGGACCTACAATGAGCAGTTCTTC
TRBD2 TRBJ2-7 TRBV5-1 few CASSRGLAGPLGAEQYF TGCGCCAGCAGCAGGGGACTAGCGGGGCCCTTAGGAGCCGAGCAGTACTTC
- TRBJ1-5 TRBV20-1 - CSAPPATRNQPQHF TGCAGTGCTCCACCCGCAACCCGCAATCAGCCCCAGCATTTT
TRBD2 TRBJ2-1 TRBV3-1 - CASSTVGSGFYNEQFF TGTGCCAGCAGCACTGTTGGTAGCGGGTTCTACAATGAGCAGTTCTTC
TRBD1 TRBJ1-1 TRBV29-1 - CSVDPAGTVFF TGCAGCGTTGACCCCGCCGGGACAGTCTTCTTT
- TRBJ2-1 TRBV5-5 once CASSLGGPRVEQFF TGTGCCAGCAGCTTGGGGGGGCCTCGCGTTGAGCAGTTCTTC
- TRBJ1-2 TRBV11-2 - CASSLDRVVDGYTF TGTGCCAGCAGCTTAGACAGGGTGGTCGACGGCTACACCTTC
- TRBJ2-2 TRBV7-3 - CASSLQGGNTGELFF TGTGCCAGCAGCTTGCAGGGTGGGAACACCGGGGAGCTGTTTTTT
TRBD2 TRBJ2-1 TRBV20-1 - CSARRREGRSYNEQFF TGCAGTGCTAGACGGCGGGAGGGCCGCTCCTACAATGAGCAGTTCTTC
- TRBJ2-3 TRBV28 - CASLDGNTDTQYF TGTGCCAGTTTGGACGGTAACACAGATACGCAGTATTTT
- TRBJ1-5 TRBV7-4 few CASSFSATGGPWDQPQHF TGTGCCAGCAGTTTCTCCGCGACAGGAGGTCCTTGGGACCAGCCCCAGCATTTT
TRBD1 TRBJ2-2 TRBV15 - CATSREQGAIGELFF TGTGCCACCAGCAGAGAACAGGGGGCTATCGGGGAGCTGTTTTTT
TRBD1 TRBJ1-1 TRBV5-1 - CASSSPDRGTEAFF TGCGCCAGCAGCTCCCCTGACAGGGGCACTGAAGCTTTCTTT
TRBD1 TRBJ2-7 TRBV10-3 - CATDAEQGASEQYF TGTGCCACCGACGCTGAACAGGGGGCAAGCGAGCAGTACTTC
- TRBJ1-1 TRBV7-9 many CASSLWAITEAFF TGTGCCAGCAGCTTATGGGCGATCACTGAAGCTTTCTTT
TRBD1 TRBJ1-1 TRBV5-1 - CASSLAPGGAEEAFF TGCGCCAGCAGCTTGGCCCCAGGGGGCGCGGAGGAAGCTTTCTTT
TRBD2 TRBJ2-7 TRBV7-8 - CASSLVVLAGYEQYF TGTGCCAGCAGCTTAGTAGTCCTAGCGGGATACGAGCAGTACTTC
TRBD1 TRBJ2-2 TRBV6-1 - CASSRDRLFTGELFF TGTGCCAGCAGCCGGGACAGGCTTTTTACGGGGGAGCTGTTTTTT
TRBD1 TRBJ2-1 TRBV6-1 few CASSRGTGGKGNEQFF TGTGCCAGCAGTCGAGGGACAGGGGGCAAAGGCAATGAGCAGTTCTTC
- TRBJ2-1 TRBV12-5 few CASGLRRSNEQFF TGTGCTAGTGGGCTACGCCGATCCAATGAGCAGTTCTTC
- TRBJ1-5 TRBV18 once CASSGMGAQPQHF TGTGCCAGCTCCGGAATGGGGGCCCAGCCCCAGCATTTT
- TRBJ1-2 TRBV20-1 - CSAEGQVYGYTF TGCAGTGCAGAAGGACAAGTCTATGGCTACACCTTC
TRBD2 TRBJ2-5 TRBV5-1 - CASSSIGLAQSETQYF TGCGCCAGCAGCTCGATTGGACTAGCCCAGTCGGAGACCCAGTACTTC
- TRBJ1-5 TRBV6-5 - CASSYGQGEQPQHF TGTGCCAGCAGTTACGGTCAGGGTGAGCAGCCCCAGCATTTT
- TRBJ2-1 TRBV6-2/TRBV6-3 few CASSYSGDAYNEQFF TGTGCCAGCAGTTACTCTGGCGATGCCTACAATGAGCAGTTCTTC
TRBD2 TRBJ2-2 TRBV19 - CASSIGSGSDAGELFF TGTGCCAGTAGTATAGGGAGCGGGAGCGACGCCGGGGAGCTGTTTTTT
- TRBJ2-7 TRBV9 - CASSVAPTTLKYF TGTGCCAGCAGCGTAGCCCCCACCACGTTAAAGTACTTC
TRBD2 TRBJ2-7 TRBV7-2 - CASSFFGGAPTEQYF TGTGCCAGCAGCTTTTTCGGGGGGGCGCCTACGGAGCAGTACTTC
- TRBJ1-1 TRBV18 few CASSPPRGNTEAFF TGTGCCAGCTCACCACCGCGGGGGAACACTGAAGCTTTCTTT
TRBD2 TRBJ2-2 TRBV7-3 few CASSPGLAGYTGELFF TGTGCCAGCAGCCCCGGACTAGCGGGGTACACCGGGGAGCTGTTTTTT
- TRBJ1-3 TRBV5-1 - CASRPPGNSGNTIYF TGCGCCAGCAGGCCTCCAGGGAACTCTGGAAACACCATATATTTT
- TRBJ1-2 TRBV12-3/TRBV12-4 - CASSLRGGWAPYGYTF TGTGCCAGCAGTTTAAGGGGGGGGTGGGCACCCTATGGCTACACCTTC
- TRBJ2-3 TRBV7-2 - CASSLMGGFTDTQYF TGTGCCAGCAGCTTAATGGGCGGGTTCACAGATACGCAGTATTTT
- TRBJ2-3 TRBV20-1 - CSAAPGEGTDTQYF TGCAGTGCGGCTCCGGGCGAGGGCACAGATACGCAGTATTTT
TRBD1 TRBJ1-1 TRBV5-6 - CASSWDRVSTEAFF TGTGCCAGCAGCTGGGACAGGGTAAGCACTGAAGCTTTCTTT
- TRBJ2-5 TRBV27 - CASSLGILETQYF TGTGCCAGCAGTTTAGGGATTTTGGAGACCCAGTACTTC